These 5 T cell receptor beta chains were sequenced from one sample in a study of T cell responses to AZD1222 COVID-19 vaccine. The data were produced by immunoSEQ multiplex PCR, yet TCRdb's version contains in-frame clones alone and is incomplete. The repertoire holds roughly 150,000 clones, with approximately 86% as singletons. Sequencing used peripheral blood, obtained after recovery from COVID-19. Receptor source: an adult who had recovered from COVID-19.

This chain links TRBV5-5 with TRBJ1-5; D perhaps matches TRBD1 (5 bases). V was clipped by 1 base and J by 7 bases, with 15 bases between them. CDR1 SGHKS and CDR2 YYEKEE come from the germline V gene (reference sequence). CDR3 length: 15 residues. The CDR3 DNA follows: TGTGCCAGCAGCTTGTTTGAGGGGCCAGGCCAGCCCCAGCATTTT. As protein: CASSLFEGPGQPQHF.

In DNA form, the CDR3 reads TGTGCCAGCAGCGGGACAGGGGGGTACGAGCAGTACTTC. Protein product: CASSGTGGYEQYF. The chain recombines TRBV6-5 with TRBJ2-7, with 11 bases matching TRBD1. CDR3 length: 13 amino acids. Germline V gene sequence: CDR1 MNHEY, CDR2 SVGAGI. Trimming removed 6 bases from V and 4 bases from J; junction bases left unmatched: 2.

Notes on this clone: The same CDR3 also results from other DNA sequences found in this sample. The gene calls are TRBV9 and TRBJ1-1; 8 nucleotides agree with TRBD1. Losses at the gene ends were 2 bases for V and 2 bases for J; bases not matched to a gene: 8. CDR1 and CDR2 from the germline V gene are SGDLS and YYNGEE. The CDR3 sequence is 16 residues long. The CDR3 loop is CASSVGAGGGNTEAFF. The CDR3 nucleotides are TGTGCCAGCAGCGTGGGGGCAGGGGGCGGTAACACTGAAGCTTTCTTT.

The chain links TRBV2 to TRBJ1-6; no firm D call. This CDR3 comprises 14 residues. Germline loops: CDR1 SNHLY, CDR2 FYNNEI. V lost 6 bases to trimming and J lost 7 bases, with 13 bases between them. CDR3 protein: CASRGPPMNSPLHF. DNA of the CDR3: TGTGCCAGCAGGGGCCCACCCATGAATTCACCCCTCCACTTT.

This sequence joins TRBV12-3 or TRBV12-4 and TRBJ1-4; D not certain. The CDR3 loop spans 13 amino acids. Trimming removed 6 bases from V and 10 bases from J, with 15 bases in between. CDR3 nucleotides: TGTGCCAGCAGCCTCGGAGGAGTGGGAAAACTGTTTTTT. It specifies CASSLGGVGKLFF.